What follows describes a single T cell receptor beta chain. What it binds is not known. The germline V gene has CDR1 LNHNV and CDR2 YYDKDF (reference sequence). The CDR3 is made up of 15 amino acids. V shed 0 bases, J shed 5 bases, and the junction held 6 bases outside the gene matches. This sample was taken from a study of T cells after yellow fever vaccination. Template switching with 5'RACE generated the TCR cDNA and added a universal primer site and UMIs. TCRdb passed the 5' RACE reads through MiXCR, listing each CDR3 protein once. This sample has about 360,000 distinct CDR3 sequences, with roughly 6.2% found just once. General observations from the study: Most primary-vaccination clones recurred post-booster (roughly 97% CD4, roughly 91% CD8). Of the clonotypes, a small share occurred in both CD4 and CD8 compartments.

The V gene is TRBV15, the J gene TRBJ2-5; 7 nucleotides line up with TRBD2. This TCR derives from a young man who received the YFV17D yellow fever vaccine. Sequenced here: PBMCs, sampled 5 days after the yellow fever booster vaccination. CDR3: CATSREAGDRETQYF. In nucleotides, the CDR3 is TGTGCCACCAGCAGAGAGGCGGGAGATCGCGAGACCCAGTACTTC.